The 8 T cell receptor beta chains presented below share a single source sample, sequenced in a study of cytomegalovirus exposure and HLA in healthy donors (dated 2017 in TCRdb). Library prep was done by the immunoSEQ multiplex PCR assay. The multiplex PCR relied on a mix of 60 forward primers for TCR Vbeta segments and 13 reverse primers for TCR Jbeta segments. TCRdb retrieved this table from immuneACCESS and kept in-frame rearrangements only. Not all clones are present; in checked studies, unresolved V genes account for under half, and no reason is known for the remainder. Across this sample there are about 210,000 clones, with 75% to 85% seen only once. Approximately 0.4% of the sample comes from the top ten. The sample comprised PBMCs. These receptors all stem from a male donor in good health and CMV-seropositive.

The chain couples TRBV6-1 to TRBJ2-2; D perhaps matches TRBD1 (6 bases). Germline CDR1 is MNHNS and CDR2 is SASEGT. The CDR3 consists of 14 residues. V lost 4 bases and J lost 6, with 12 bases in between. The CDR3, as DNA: TGTGCCAGCAGTGCCGTTTACAGGGCCGGGGAGCTGTTTTTT. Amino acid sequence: CASSAVYRAGELFF.

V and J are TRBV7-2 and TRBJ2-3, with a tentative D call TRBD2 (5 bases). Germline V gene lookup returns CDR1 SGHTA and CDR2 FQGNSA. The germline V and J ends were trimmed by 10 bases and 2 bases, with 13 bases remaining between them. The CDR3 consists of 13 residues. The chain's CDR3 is CATERRLTDTQYF. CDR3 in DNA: TGTGCCACCGAGCGGAGACTCACAGATACGCAGTATTTT.

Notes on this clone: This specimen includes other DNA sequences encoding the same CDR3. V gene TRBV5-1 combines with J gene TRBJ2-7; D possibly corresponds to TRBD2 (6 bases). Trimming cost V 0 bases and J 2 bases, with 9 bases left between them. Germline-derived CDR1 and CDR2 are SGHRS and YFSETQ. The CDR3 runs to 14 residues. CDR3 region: CASSLEEGPYEQYF. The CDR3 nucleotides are TGCGCCAGCAGCTTGGAGGAGGGACCCTACGAGCAGTACTTC.

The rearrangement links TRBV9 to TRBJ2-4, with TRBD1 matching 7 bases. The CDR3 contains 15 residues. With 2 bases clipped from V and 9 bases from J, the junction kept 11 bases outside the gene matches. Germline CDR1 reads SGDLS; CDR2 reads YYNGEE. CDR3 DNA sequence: TGTGCCAGCAGCGTTTACGGGACAGAAGGGAGCATTCAGTACTTC. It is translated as CASSVYGTEGSIQYF.

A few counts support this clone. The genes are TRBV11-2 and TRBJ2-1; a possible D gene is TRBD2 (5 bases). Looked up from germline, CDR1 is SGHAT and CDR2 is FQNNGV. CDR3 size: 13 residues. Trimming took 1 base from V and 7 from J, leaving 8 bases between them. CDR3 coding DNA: TGTGCCAGCAGCTTAGGACGGGATAATGAGCAGTTCTTC. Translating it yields CASSLGRDNEQFF. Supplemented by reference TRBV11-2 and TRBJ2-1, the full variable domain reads EAGVAQSPRYKIIEKRQSVAFWCNPISGHATLYWYQQILGQGPKLLIQFQNNGVVDDSQLPKDRFSAERLKGVDSTLKIQPAKLEDSAVYLCASSLGRDNEQFFGPGTRLTVL.

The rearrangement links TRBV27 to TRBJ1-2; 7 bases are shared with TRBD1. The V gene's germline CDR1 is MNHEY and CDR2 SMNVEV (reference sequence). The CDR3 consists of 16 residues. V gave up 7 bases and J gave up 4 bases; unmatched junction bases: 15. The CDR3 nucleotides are TGTGCCAGCAAGACGGCCAGGGGGTTGTCTTTCTATGGCTACACCTTC. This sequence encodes CASKTARGLSFYGYTF.

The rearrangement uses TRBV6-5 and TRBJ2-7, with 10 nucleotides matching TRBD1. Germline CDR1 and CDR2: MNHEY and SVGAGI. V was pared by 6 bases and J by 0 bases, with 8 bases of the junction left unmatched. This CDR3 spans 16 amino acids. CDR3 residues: CASRYRDRGLSYEQYF. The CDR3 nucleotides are TGTGCCAGCAGGTACAGGGACAGGGGACTCTCCTACGAGCAGTACTTC.

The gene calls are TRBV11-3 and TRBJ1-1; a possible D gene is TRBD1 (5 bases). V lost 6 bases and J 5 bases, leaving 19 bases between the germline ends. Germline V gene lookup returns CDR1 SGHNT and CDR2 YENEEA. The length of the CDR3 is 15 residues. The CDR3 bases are TGTGCCAGCAGGGAGACCTCCGGGACTAGGACTGAAGCTTTCTTT. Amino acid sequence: CASRETSGTRTEAFF.